This T cell receptor beta chain was retrieved from a study of blood T cell repertoires in COVID-19. Study-wide background: COVID-19 samples collected from the United States, Italy and Spain covered acute and convalescent phases.

Germline V gene lookup returns CDR1 MDHEN and CDR2 SYDVKM. With 9 bases removed from V and 3 bases from J, the gap between germline ends came to 14 bases. This CDR3 is 13 amino acids long. Method: immunoSEQ multiplex PCR; TCRdb's copy keeps in-frame clones and lacks some. The sample yields 250,000 to 300,000 clones, approximately 89% seen once. Sequenced input: peripheral blood. This receptor was identified in a woman in her 70s with COVID-19, enrolled during active disease. V and J are TRBV28 and TRBJ1-2; weak D call: TRBD1 (6 bases). This CDR3 is CARRQGRDYGYTF. In DNA, the CDR3 is TGTGCCAGAAGGCAGGGGCGGGACTATGGCTACACCTTC.